This T cell receptor (beta chain) was sequenced for a study of CD8 T cells in Susac syndrome (dated 2019 in TCRdb). In terms of the full investigation: Repertoire sequencing was used to test whether CD8+ T cell activation and differentiation in Susac syndrome was antigen driven. General study outcomes and caveats: The study acknowledged that relatively few individuals were included in the TCR sequencing and HLA analysis.

This clonotype appeared a single time. What antigen it recognizes has not been identified. Within one base of it there is no much larger clone, and no base qualities were kept. On its own, one read is weak support. RNA was extracted using the RNeasy kit, and about 0.5 to 1 microgram was reverse transcribed with random hexamers. TCR beta CDR3 regions were amplified with the immunoSEQ multiplex PCR assay covering 54 Vbeta and 13 Jbeta segments. To correct PCR amplification bias, a synthetic template baseline was used for both primer optimization and computational correction. The source study handled its data this way. Reads were annotated to V, D and J genes according to IMGT and were analyzed with immunoSEQ Analyzer, with only productive sequences retained. To calculate clonality, Shannon entropy was normalized by log2 of the number of productive unique sequences and then subtracted from one. Public and private clones were assessed among the 100 most prevalent clones of each patient and control. Clones were defined as Susac-specific if absent from the healthy and MS cohorts, from approximately 1,100 published viral clones and from other ImmuneACCESS disease sequences. TCRdb reworked the public reads: Q25 trimming with fastp, MiXCR clone assembly, productive beta chains retained. When rows share a CDR3 protein, they turn into one entry using the most common DNA and genes. TCRdb, not the original authors, processed these V and J calls. Present in this sample are 150,000 to 200,000 distinct CDR3 sequences, approximately 94% of which were seen just once. Of the sample, 0.085% to 0.12% falls within the top ten clones.

Peripheral blood CD8+ and CD4+ T cells from healthy donors, Susac syndrome patients and multiple sclerosis patients were profiled by high-throughput TCR beta sequencing. Healthy donors were age- and sex-matched controls. CD8+ TEMRA cells were enriched by FACS, while bulk CD8+ and CD4+ T cells were purified by magnetic negative isolation. Blood was collected in EDTA tubes and processed within 24 hours, with PBMCs isolated through density gradient centrifugation. PBMCs intended for TCR sequencing were cryopreserved in liquid nitrogen and were subsequently thawed in a 37 degrees C water bath. The sorted or isolated CD4+, CD8+ and CD8+ TEMRA cells had a purity of 90% or higher. There are 14 amino acids in the CDR3, from cysteine to phenylalanine inclusive. Just CDR3 DNA is preserved here, 42 bases in frame from base 1. CDR1 and CDR2, per the germline V gene (reference sequence), are MNHEY and SMNVEV. V has 6 bases trimmed and J has 4 bases trimmed; junction bases matching no gene number 2.

The TCR sequence derives from a human donor in good health. The V gene is TRBV27 and the J gene is TRBJ2-7; TRBD2 aligns with 14 central bases. The specimen sequenced was CD4+ T cells from PBMCs. For the CDR3, the sequence is CASSRTSGRYEQYF. The nucleotides read TGTGCCAGCAGCAGGACTAGCGGGAGGTACGAGCAGTACTTC.